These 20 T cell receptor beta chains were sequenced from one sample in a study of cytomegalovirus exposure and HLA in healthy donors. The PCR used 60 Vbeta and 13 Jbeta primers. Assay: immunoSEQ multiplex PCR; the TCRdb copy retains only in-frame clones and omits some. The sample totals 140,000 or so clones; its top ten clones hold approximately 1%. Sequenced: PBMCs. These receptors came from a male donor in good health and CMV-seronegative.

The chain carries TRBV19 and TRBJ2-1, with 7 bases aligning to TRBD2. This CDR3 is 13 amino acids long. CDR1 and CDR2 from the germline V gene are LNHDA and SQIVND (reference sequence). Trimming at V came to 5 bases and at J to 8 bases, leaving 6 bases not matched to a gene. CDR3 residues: CASSPFGGYEQFF. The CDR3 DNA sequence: TGTGCCAGTAGTCCCTTCGGGGGGTATGAGCAGTTCTTC.

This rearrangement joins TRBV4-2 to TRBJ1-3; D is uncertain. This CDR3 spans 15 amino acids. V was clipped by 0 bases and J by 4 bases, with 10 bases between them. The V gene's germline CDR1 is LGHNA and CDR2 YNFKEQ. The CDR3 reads CASSQDSGAGNTIYF. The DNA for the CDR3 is TGTGCCAGCAGCCAAGACAGCGGCGCGGGAAACACCATATATTTT.

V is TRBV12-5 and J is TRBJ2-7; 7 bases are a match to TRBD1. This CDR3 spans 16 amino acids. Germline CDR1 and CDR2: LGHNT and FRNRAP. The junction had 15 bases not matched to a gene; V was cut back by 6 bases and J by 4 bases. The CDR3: CASGINRGPGSYEQYF. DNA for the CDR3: TGTGCTAGTGGCATAAACAGGGGTCCCGGGTCGTACGAGCAGTACTTC.

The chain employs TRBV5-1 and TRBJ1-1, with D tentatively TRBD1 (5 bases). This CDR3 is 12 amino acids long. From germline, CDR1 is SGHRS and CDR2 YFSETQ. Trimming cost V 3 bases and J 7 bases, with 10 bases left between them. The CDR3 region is CASSSGGGEAFF. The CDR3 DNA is TGCGCCAGCAGCTCCGGGGGGGGTGAAGCTTTCTTT.

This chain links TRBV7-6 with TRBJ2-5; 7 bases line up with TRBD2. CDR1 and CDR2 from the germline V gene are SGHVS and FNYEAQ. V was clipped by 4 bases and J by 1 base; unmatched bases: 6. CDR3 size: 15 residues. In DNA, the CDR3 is TGTGCCAGCAGCTCGGGGGAGGGTTTCCAAGAGACCCAGTACTTC. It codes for CASSSGEGFQETQYF.

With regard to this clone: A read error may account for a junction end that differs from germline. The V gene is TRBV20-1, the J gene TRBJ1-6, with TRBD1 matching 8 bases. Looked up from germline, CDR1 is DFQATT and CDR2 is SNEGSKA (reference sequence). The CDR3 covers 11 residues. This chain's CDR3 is CSASLPGQAYF. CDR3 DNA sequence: TGCAGTGCTAGTTTGCCGGGACAGGCTTACTTT.

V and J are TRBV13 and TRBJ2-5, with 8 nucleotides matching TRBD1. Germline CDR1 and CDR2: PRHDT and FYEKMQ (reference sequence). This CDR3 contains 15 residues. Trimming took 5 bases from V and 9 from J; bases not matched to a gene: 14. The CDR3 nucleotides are TGTGCCAGCAGCAATAGGGGGACAGGCTTGGGGGCCCAGTACTTC. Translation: CASSNRGTGLGAQYF.

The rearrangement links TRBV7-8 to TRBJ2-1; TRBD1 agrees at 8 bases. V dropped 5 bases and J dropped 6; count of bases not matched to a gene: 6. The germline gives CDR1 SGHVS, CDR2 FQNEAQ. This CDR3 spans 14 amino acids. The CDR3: CASSPGQGRNEQFF. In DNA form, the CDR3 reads TGTGCCAGCAGCCCCGGACAGGGTCGCAATGAGCAGTTCTTC.

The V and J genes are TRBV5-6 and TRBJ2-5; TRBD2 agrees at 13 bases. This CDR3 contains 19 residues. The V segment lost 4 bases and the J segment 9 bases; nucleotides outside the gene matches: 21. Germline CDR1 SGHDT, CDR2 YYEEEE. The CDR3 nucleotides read TGTGCCAGCAGCGCCCGCCCGGGACTAGCGGGGACGGGTGGTAGGGCCCAGTACTTC. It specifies CASSARPGLAGTGGRAQYF.

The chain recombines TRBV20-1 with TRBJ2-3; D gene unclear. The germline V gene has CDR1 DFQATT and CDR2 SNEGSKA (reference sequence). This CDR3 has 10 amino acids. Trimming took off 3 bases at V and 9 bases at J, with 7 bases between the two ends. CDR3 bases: TGCAGTGCTAGTGAGGTGACGCAGTATTTT. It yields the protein CSASEVTQYF.

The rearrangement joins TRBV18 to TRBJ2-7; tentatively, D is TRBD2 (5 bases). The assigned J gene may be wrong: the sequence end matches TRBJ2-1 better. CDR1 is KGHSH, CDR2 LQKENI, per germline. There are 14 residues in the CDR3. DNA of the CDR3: TGTGCCAGCTCACCCACTAGGACTTACAATGAGCAGTTCTTC. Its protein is CASSPTRTYNEQFF.

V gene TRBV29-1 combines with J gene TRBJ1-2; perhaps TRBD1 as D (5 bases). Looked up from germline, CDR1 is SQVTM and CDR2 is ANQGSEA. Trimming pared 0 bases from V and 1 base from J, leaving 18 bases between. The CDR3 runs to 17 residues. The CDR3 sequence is CSVEDKDWGRGNYGYTF. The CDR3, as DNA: TGCAGCGTTGAAGATAAGGATTGGGGGAGGGGTAACTATGGCTACACCTTC.

CDR3 protein: CASSPRGRGTEAFF. DNA of the CDR3: TGTGCCAGCAGCCCCCGGGGGAGGGGCACTGAAGCTTTCTTT. The gene calls are TRBV11-2 and TRBJ1-1; possible D gene TRBD1, 5 bases. The CDR3 sequence is 14 residues long. The V and J ends lost 5 bases and 4 bases respectively, with 14 bases between them. Germline CDR1 and CDR2: SGHAT and FQNNGV.

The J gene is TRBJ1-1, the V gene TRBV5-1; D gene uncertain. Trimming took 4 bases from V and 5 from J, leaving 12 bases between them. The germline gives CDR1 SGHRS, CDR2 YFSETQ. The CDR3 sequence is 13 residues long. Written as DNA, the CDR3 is TGCGCCAGCAGCCCCTCGGTTTCGACTGAAGCTTTCTTT. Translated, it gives CASSPSVSTEAFF. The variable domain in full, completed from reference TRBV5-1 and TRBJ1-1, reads KAGVTQTPRYLIKTRGQQVTLSCSPISGHRSVSWYQQTPGQGLQFLFEYFSETQRNKGNFPGRFSGRQFSNSRSEMNVSTLELGDSALYLCASSPSVSTEAFFGQGTRLTVV.

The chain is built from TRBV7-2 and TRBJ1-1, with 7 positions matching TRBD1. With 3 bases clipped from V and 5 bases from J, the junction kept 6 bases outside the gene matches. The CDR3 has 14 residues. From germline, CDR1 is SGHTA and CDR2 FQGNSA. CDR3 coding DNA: TGTGCCAGCAGCTTTCCCAGGGGGTTTACTGAAGCTTTCTTT. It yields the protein CASSFPRGFTEAFF.

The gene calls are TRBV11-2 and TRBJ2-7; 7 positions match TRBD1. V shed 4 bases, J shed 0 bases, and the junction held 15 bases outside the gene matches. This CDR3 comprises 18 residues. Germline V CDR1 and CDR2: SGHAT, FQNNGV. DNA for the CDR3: TGTGCCAGCAGCTACAAACGGACAGGCTCCTTTAGCTCCTACGAGCAGTACTTC. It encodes CASSYKRTGSFSSYEQYF.

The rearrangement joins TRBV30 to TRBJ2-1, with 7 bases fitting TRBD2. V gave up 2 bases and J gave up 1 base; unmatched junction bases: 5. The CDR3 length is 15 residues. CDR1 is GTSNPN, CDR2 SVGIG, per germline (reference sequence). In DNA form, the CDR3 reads TGTGCCTGGAGTAATGGCGGGGGATCCTACAATGAGCAGTTCTTC. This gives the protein CAWSNGGGSYNEQFF.

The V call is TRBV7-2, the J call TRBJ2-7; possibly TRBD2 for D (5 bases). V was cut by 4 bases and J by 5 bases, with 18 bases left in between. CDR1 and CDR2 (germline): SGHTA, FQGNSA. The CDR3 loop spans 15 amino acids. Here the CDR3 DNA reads TGTGCCAGCAGCTCTATGGGCCGGGAAAGCGACGAGCAGTACTTC. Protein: CASSSMGRESDEQYF.

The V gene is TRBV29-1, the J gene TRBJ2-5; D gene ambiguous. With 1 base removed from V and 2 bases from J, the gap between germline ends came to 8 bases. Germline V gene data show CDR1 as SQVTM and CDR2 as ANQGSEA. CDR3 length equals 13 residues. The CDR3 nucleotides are TGCAGCGTTGAAGTTAACAGTCAAGAGACCCAGTACTTC. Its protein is CSVEVNSQETQYF.

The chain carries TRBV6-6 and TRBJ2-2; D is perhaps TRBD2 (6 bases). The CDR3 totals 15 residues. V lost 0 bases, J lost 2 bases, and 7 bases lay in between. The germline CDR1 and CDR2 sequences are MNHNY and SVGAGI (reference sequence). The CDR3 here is CASSYSGTNTGELFF. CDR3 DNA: TGTGCCAGCAGTTACTCCGGGACTAACACCGGGGAGCTGTTTTTT.